This T cell receptor beta chain is from a study of T-cell reconstitution after alpha-beta-depleted transplantation in children. Study-wide results and caveats: Hyperexpanded clones declined; after one year, newly produced T cells mostly supplied diversity. The study reportedly traced alpha-beta T cells about two months after transplant to several hundred expanded graft clones. Some patients showed high day-60 TCRbeta diversity, which derived from surviving recipient T cells and thymic progenitors.

Points on this clonotype: The antigen is not known.

A library of TCRbeta sequences, prepared with unique molecular identifiers, was generated. TCRdb reprocessed the PCR reads via MiXCR and lists one record per CDR3 protein. The sample carries about 580,000 distinct CDR3 sequences, roughly 30% recorded once. This CDR3 comprises 15 residues. Germline V gives CDR1 SGHRS, CDR2 YFSETQ. The V gene end was trimmed by 2 bases and the J gene end by 0 bases; junction bases not matched to a gene: 3. This chain connects TRBV5-1 to TRBJ1-1, with TRBD1 identical over 8 bases. Sequencing used PBMCs, obtained before TCRalphabeta/CD19-depleted stem cell transplant. This TCR was recovered from a boy under two years old with Wiskott-Aldrich syndrome, due to receive a stem cell transplant. The CDR3 DNA sequence: TGCGCCAGCAGCTTAGAGACAGGGGTGAACACTGAAGCTTTCTTT. Encoded protein: CASSLETGVNTEAFF. Full variable domain (rest looked up from reference TRBV5-1 and TRBJ1-1): KAGVTQTPRYLIKTRGQQVTLSCSPISGHRSVSWYQQTPGQGLQFLFEYFSETQRNKGNFPGRFSGRQFSNSRSEMNVSTLELGDSALYLCASSLETGVNTEAFFGQGTRLTVV.